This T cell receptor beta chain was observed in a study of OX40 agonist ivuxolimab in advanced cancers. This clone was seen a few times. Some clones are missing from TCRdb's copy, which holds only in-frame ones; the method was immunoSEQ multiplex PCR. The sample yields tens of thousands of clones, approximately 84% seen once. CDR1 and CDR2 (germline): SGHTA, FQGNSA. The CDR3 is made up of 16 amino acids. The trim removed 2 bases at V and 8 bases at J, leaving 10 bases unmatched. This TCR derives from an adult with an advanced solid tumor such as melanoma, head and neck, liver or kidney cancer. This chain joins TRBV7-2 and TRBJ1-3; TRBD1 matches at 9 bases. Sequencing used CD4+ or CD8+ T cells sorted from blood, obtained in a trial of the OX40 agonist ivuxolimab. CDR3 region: CASSLTGQGYGDTIYF. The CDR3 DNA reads TGTGCCAGCAGCTTAACGGGACAGGGATATGGTGACACCATATATTTT.